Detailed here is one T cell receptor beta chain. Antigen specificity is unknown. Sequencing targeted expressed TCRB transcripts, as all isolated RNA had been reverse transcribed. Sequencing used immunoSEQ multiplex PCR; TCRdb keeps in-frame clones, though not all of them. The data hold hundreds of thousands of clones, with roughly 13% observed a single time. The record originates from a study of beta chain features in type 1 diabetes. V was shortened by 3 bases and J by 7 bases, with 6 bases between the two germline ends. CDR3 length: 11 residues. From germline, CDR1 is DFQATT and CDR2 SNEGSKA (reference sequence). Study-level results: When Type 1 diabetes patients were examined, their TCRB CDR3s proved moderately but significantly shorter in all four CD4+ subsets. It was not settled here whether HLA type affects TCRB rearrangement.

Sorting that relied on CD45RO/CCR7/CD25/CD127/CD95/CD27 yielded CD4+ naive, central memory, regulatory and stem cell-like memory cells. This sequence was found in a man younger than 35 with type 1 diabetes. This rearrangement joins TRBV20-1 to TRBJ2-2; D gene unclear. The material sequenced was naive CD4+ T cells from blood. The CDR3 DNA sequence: TGCAGTGCTAGCTACCTCGGGGAGCTGTTTTTT. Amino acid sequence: CSASYLGELFF.